In its sample, the clone carrying this T cell receptor (beta chain) was seen a few times. The antigen is unknown. Assay: immunoSEQ multiplex PCR; the TCRdb copy retains only in-frame clones and omits some. This sample has around 68,000 clones; approximately 89% occur once, and the top ten carry roughly 5%. The data are from a study of identifying expanded T cells in peripheral blood. Overall study results and limits: Two-week clone count variance significantly increased as total template count grew. Differentially abundant clones: roughly 1.2 between replicates, about 17 at two to three weeks, around 20 at four.

Germline loops: CDR1 SGHAT, CDR2 FQNNGV. Between the trimmed V and J ends, which lost 5 bases and 2 bases, there was a span of 6 bases. CDR3 length: 12 amino acids. Healthy donors had no documented immune events, such as infections, while sampled. The sequence came from a person aged 18 to 75 in good health. Specimen: blood. The chain recombines TRBV11-2 with TRBJ1-1, with unresolved D. The DNA for the CDR3 is TGTGCCAGCAGCGTCAGAAACACTGAAGCTTTCTTT. It specifies CASSVRNTEAFF.